The source of this TCR beta chain is a study of regulatory T cells in long-lasting Graves disease. Study in general: Persistence in Graves' disease denoted antithyroid drug use beyond 5 years alongside positive TSH receptor antibodies. Broader study findings: Persistent disease exhibited a predilection for TRBV28, TRBJ1-2 and TRBJ2-5.

As for time point: persistent/refractory GD, antithyroid drugs over 5 years with positive TRAb. The authors made the TCR library using RNA they extracted from PBMCs. Patients were enrolled at an endocrinology department in Xi'an, China. CDR3 regions were amplified by Arm-PCR using iRepertoire HTBI primers to build TCR beta libraries. Each CDR3 protein is one row after TCRdb ran MiXCR on the multiplex PCR reads. The sample lists hundreds of thousands of distinct CDR3 sequences; around a fifth were seen once. The CDR3 sequence is 13 residues long. The germline gives CDR1 MNHEY, CDR2 SVGAGI. Between the trimmed V and J ends, which lost 0 bases and 6 bases, there was a span of 9 bases. This clonotype was observed many times. No antigen is known for it.

This chain uses TRBV6-5 with TRBJ2-7, with TRBD2 as a possible D gene (5 bases). The TCR was taken from a female donor with Graves disease. This sample comprised peripheral blood mononuclear cells (PBMCs), obtained when the disease was refractory, from a patient treated with antithyroid drugs. The chain's CDR3 is CASSYSRGFEQYF. For the CDR3, the DNA is TGTGCCAGCAGTTACTCACGAGGGTTCGAGCAGTACTTC.